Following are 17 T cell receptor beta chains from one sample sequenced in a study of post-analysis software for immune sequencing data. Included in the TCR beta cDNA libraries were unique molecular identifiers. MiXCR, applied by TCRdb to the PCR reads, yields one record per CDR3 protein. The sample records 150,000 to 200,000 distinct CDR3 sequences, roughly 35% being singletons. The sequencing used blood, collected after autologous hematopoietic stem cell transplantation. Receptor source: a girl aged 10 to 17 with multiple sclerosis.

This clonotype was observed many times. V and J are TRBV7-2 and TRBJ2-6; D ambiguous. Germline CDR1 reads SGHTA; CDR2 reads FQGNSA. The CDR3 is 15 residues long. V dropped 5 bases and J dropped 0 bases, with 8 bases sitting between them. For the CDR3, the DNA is TGTGCCAGCAGCCTCTCCTCCTCTGGGGCCAACGTCCTGACTTTC. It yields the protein CASSLSSSGANVLTF. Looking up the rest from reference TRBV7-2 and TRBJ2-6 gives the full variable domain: GAGVSQSPSNKVTEKGKDVELRCDPISGHTALYWYRQSLGQGLEFLIYFQGNSAPDKSGLPSDRFSAERTGGSVSTLTIQRTQQEDSAVYLCASSLSSSGANVLTFGAGSRLTVL.

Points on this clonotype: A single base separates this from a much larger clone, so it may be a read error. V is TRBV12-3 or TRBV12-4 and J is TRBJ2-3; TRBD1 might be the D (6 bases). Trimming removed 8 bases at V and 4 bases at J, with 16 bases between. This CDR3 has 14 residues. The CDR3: CASLHRVIADTQYF. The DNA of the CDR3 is TGTGCCAGCCTACACAGGGTAATCGCAGATACGCAGTATTTT.

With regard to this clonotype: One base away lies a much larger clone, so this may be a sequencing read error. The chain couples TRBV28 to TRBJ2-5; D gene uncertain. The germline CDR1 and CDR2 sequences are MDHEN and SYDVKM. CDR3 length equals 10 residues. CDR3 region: CAGSHETQYF. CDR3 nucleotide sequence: TGTGCCGGCAGTCATGAGACCCAGTACTTC.

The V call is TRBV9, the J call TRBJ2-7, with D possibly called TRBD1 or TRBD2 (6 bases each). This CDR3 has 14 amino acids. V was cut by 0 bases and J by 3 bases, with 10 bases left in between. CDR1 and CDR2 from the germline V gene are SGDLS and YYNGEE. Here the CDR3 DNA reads TGTGCCAGCAGCGTAGAGGGGGGAGGCTACGAGCAGTACTTC. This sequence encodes CASSVEGGGYEQYF.

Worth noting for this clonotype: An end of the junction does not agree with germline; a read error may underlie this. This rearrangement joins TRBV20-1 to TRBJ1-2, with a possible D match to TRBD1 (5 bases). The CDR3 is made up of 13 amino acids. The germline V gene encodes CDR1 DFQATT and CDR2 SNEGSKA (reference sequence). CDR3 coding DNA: TGCAGTACTAGTGAAGGGCAGGGCTATGGCTACACCTTC. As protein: CSTSEGQGYGYTF.

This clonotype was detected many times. The CDR3 bases are TGTGCCAGCAGCTATACTCTCAGCAACTATGGCTACACCTTC. This codes for CASSYTLSNYGYTF. J is TRBJ1-2 and V is TRBV7-2; D gene unclear. V was shortened by 4 bases and J by 2 bases, with 11 bases between the two germline ends. The CDR3 extends over 14 amino acids. Germline CDR1 reads SGHTA; CDR2 reads FQGNSA.

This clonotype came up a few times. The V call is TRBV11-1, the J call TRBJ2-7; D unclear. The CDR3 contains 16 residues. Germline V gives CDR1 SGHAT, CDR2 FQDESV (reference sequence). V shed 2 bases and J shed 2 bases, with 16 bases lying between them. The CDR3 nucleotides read TGTGCCAGCAGCTTACATGGGTCCACGTTACCCTACGAGCAGTACTTC. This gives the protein CASSLHGSTLPYEQYF.

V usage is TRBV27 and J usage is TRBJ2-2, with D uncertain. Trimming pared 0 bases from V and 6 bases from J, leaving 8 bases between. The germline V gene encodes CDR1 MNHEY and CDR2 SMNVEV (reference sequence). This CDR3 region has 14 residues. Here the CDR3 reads CASSLSGFAGELFF. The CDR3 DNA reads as TGTGCCAGCAGTTTATCCGGGTTCGCCGGGGAGCTGTTTTTT.

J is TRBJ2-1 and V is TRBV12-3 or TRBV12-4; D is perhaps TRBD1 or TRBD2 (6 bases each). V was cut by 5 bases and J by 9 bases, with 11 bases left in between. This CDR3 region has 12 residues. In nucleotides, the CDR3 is TGTGCCAGCAGTCGGGGGCGCCTTGAGCAGTTCTTC. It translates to CASSRGRLEQFF.

CDR3 region: CASSPSSRPDEQFF. As DNA, the CDR3 is TGTGCCAGCAGCCCTAGCTCCCGGCCCGATGAGCAGTTCTTC. The chain uses TRBV7-3 and TRBJ2-1; perhaps TRBD2 as D (5 bases). V lost 5 bases to trimming and J lost 8 bases, with 16 bases between them. CDR1 is SGHTA, CDR2 FQGTGA, per germline. CDR3 length: 14 amino acids.

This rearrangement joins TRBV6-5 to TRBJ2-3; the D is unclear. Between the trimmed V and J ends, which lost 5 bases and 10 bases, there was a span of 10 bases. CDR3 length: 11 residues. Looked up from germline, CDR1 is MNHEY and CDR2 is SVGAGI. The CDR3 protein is CASSTRAAQYF. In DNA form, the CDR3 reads TGTGCCAGCAGTACACGTGCCGCGCAGTATTTT.

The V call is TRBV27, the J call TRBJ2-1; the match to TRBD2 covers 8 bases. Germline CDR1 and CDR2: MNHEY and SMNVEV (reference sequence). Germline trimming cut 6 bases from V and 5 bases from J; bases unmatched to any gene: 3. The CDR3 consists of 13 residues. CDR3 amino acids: CASSIGGDNEQFF. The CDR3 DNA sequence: TGTGCCAGCAGCATCGGGGGGGACAATGAGCAGTTCTTC.

The CDR3 coding sequence is TGTGCCAGCAGTGGGGGGGCGGGAGAGACGGAAGAGCAGTTCTTC. It yields the protein CASSGGAGETEEQFF. The chain recombines TRBV6-4 with TRBJ2-1, with D perhaps TRBD2 (7 bases). V dropped 4 bases and J dropped 10 bases, with 20 bases sitting between them. The CDR3 is 15 amino acids. CDR1 MRHNA and CDR2 SNTAGT come from the germline V gene.

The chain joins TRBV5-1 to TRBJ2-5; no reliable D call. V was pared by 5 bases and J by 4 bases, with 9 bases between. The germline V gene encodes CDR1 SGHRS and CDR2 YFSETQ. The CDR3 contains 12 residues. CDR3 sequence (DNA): TGCGCCAGCAGGGATTCGAGAGAGACCCAGTACTTC. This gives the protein CASRDSRETQYF.

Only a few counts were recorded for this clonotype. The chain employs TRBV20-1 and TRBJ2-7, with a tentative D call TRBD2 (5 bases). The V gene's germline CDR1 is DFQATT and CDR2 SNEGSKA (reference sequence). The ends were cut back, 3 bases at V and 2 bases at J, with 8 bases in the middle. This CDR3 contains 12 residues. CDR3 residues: CSASGNAYEQYF. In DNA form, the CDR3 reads TGCAGTGCTAGCGGGAACGCCTACGAGCAGTACTTC.

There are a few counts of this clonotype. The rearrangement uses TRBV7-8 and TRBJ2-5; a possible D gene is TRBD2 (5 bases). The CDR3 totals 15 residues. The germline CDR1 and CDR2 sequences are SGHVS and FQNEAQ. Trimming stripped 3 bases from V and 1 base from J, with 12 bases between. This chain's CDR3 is CASSFVTRAQETQYF. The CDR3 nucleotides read TGTGCCAGCAGCTTCGTGACGAGGGCCCAAGAGACCCAGTACTTC. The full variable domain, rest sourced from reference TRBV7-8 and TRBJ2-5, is GAGVSQSPRYKVAKRGQDVALRCDPISGHVSLFWYQQALGQGPEFLTYFQNEAQLDKSGLPSDRFFAERPEGSVSTLKIQRTQQEDSAVYLCASSFVTRAQETQYFGPGTRLLVL.

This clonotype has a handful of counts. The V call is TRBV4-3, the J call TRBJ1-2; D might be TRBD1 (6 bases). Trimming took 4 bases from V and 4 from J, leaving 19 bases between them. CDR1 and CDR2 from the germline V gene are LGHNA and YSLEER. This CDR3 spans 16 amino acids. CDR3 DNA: TGCGCCAGCAGCCCTCCCCTGGCAGGGGCCCTCTATGGCTACACCTTC. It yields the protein CASSPPLAGALYGYTF.